This T cell receptor beta chain was identified during a study of T cells after yellow fever vaccination. Study-level results: Subsequent to the booster, the majority of primary-vaccination clones reappeared (96% CD4, approximately 90% CD8). Clonotype sharing between CD4 and CD8 compartments was small. Abundant clonotypes (contaminants from the bulk population) could be present in FACS-sorted repertoires.

Generation of TCR cDNA used 5'RACE template switching (which added a universal primer site and UMIs). Each CDR3 protein is one row after TCRdb ran MiXCR on the 5' RACE reads. This sample has approximately 450,000 distinct CDR3 sequences, with roughly a sixth found just once. This clonotype came up a few times. Its antigen is currently unknown. Germline CDR1 reads SGHAT; CDR2 reads FQNNGV. V lost 7 bases, J lost 1 base, and 7 bases lay in between. The length of the CDR3 is 12 residues. The input for sequencing was PBMCs, taken before the yellow fever booster vaccination. The rearrangement joins TRBV11-2 to TRBJ1-2, with D unresolved. This TCR came from a man aged 18 to 29 who received the YFV17D yellow fever vaccine. CDR3 residues: CASTEFNYGYTF. DNA for the CDR3: TGTGCCAGCACCGAGTTTAACTATGGCTACACCTTC.